A selection of T cell receptor beta chains follows, all from one sample in a study of somatic mutations in cytotoxic T cells in rheumatoid arthritis. Sequenced by immunoSEQ multiplex PCR; TCRdb stores in-frame clones only, minus some. In the table there are approximately 11,000 clones, around four fifths of which are singletons. The sample taken for sequencing was CD8+ T cells sorted from blood. These receptors came from an older woman with rheumatoid arthritis. Each CDR3 is given without its conserved first and last residue. Fields, in order: V gene, CDR3 protein.

TRBV7-9 | ASSLIGYEQY
TRBV6-5 | ASNPGGNEQF
TRBV11-2 | ASRPGEGKTQY
TRBV28 | ASSPPGTGVSQPQH
TRBV10-2 | ASSRGETQY
TRBV7-9 | ASSLTSGTYNEQF
TRBV27 | ASSPLGQLGEQY
TRBV7-9 | APRSERELQTQY
TRBV28 | ASSLSGTGKREQY
TRBV6-1 | ASLGLAGGYEQY
TRBV7-3 | ASSLGLAGYNEQF
TRBV5-5 | ASSFGVSAGELF
TRBV10-3 | AISGGSGSHTGELF
TRBV4-2 | ASSHPGTYEQY
TRBV4-1 | ASSPGELAGLYNEQF
TRBV27 | ASSPAPGRVETQY
TRBV7-9 | ASSFLDVSDEQF
TRBV5-8 | ASSVGPDGYT
TRBV6-5 | ASRGSRNQPQH
TRBV29-1 | SVVLEAEVPDTQY
TRBV7-9 | ASSPQAGGHYNEQF
TRBV19 | ASSLLASGRYEQY